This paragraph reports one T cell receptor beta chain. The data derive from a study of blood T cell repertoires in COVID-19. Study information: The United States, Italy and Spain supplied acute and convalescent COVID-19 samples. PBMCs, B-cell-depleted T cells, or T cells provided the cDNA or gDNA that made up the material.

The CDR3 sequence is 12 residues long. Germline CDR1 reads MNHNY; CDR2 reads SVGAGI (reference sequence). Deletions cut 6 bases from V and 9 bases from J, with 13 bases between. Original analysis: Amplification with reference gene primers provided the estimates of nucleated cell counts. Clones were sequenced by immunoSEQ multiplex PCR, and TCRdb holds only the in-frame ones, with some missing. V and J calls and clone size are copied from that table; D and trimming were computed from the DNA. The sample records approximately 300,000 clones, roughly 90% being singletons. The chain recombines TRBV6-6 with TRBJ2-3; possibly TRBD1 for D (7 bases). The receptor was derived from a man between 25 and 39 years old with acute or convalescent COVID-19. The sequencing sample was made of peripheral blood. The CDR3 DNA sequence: TGTGCCAGCAGCTCCAGGGGGGACACGCAGTATTTT. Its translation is CASSSRGDTQYF.